A single sample gave rise to the 4 T cell receptor beta chains below, sequenced in a study of a mutant IDH1 vaccine in newly diagnosed glioma (TCRdb year 2021). These TCRs are of unknown antigen specificity. The sample's time point label, in plain terms: week 5, during vaccination. Each vaccine dose was 300 ug of a 20-mer mutant IDH1 peptide in Montanide, given subcutaneously with topical imiquimod. The receptor library was made with the immunoSEQ multiplex PCR assay. TCRdb re-hosts the immuneACCESS table, in-frame sequences only. Its copies lack some clones; in the studies checked, an unresolved V gene accounts for under half of them, and the cause for the rest is not known. Recorded for this sample are approximately 76,000 clones; roughly 90% of them occurred a single time. Of the sample, about 0.6% is held by the ten largest clones. The sample consisted of PBMCs, taken from a glioma patient whose treatment included an IDH1 peptide vaccine. Receptor source: a woman aged 45-59 years with glioma.

The rearrangement links TRBV7-3 to TRBJ2-1; 11 nucleotides line up with TRBD2. The CDR3 length is 14 residues. CDR1 is SGHTA and CDR2 is FQGTGA in the germline V gene. With V trimmed by 5 bases and J by 8 bases, 5 bases remained unmatched. Here the CDR3 reads CASSRLAGRDEQFF. CDR3 bases: TGTGCCAGCAGCCGACTAGCGGGACGCGATGAGCAGTTCTTC.

The chain combines TRBV28 with TRBJ2-7, with 7 bases matching TRBD1. With V trimmed by 3 bases and J by 1 base, 0 bases remained unmatched. The CDR3 consists of 13 residues. Germline CDR1 is MDHEN and CDR2 is SYDVKM. CDR3 nucleotide sequence: TGTGCCAGCAGTTTGACAGGGTCCTACGAGCAGTACTTC. It translates to CASSLTGSYEQYF.

The chain is built from TRBV5-1 and TRBJ2-5; no reliable D call. The CDR3 runs to 14 residues. The germline gives CDR1 SGHRS, CDR2 YFSETQ. The ends were cut back, 0 bases at V and 2 bases at J, with 8 bases in the middle. As DNA, the CDR3 is TGCGCCAGCAGCTTGGGGGGTCATCAAGAGACCCAGTACTTC. Its translation: CASSLGGHQETQYF.

This chain joins TRBV28 and TRBJ2-1; D may be TRBD1 (5 bases). This CDR3 comprises 15 residues. Trimming left V 4 bases short and J 7 bases short, with 17 bases between. CDR1 MDHEN and CDR2 SYDVKM come from the germline V gene. CDR3 sequence (DNA): TGTGCCAGCAGTTCCCAAGGGGCAGGGAAAAATGAGCAGTTCTTC. It encodes CASSSQGAGKNEQFF.